These T cell receptor beta chains were read from a single sample in a study of T-cell reconstitution after alpha-beta-depleted transplantation in children. TCRdb re-analysed the PCR reads in MiXCR, keeping a single row per CDR3 protein. Of about 540,000 distinct CDR3 sequences in the sample, approximately 20% were seen once. The specimen was PBMCs from the stem cell graft donor, collected from the stem cell graft. These receptors all come from a human donor who donated a stem cell graft to a child with acute lymphoblastic leukemia. CDR3s include the opening cysteine and the closing phenylalanine or tryptophan. A D gene is named only where the DNA matches it firmly. Rows may omit the clone size; those that give it use once, few, many or a size class.

V: TRBV10-3
size: .
D: .
J: TRBJ2-7
CDR3: CAISESGNWGYEQYF
DNA: TGTGCCATCAGTGAGTCGGGGAATTGGGGCTACGAGCAGTACTTC

V: TRBV19
size: .
D: .
J: TRBJ2-4
CDR3: CASSIWVTKNIQYF
DNA: TGTGCCAGTAGTATTTGGGTGACCAAAAACATTCAGTACTTC

V: TRBV27
size: .
D: .
J: TRBJ1-2
CDR3: CASSLSRVQGNYGYTF
DNA: TGTGCCAGCAGTTTATCCCGGGTACAGGGAAACTATGGCTACACCTTC

V: TRBV9
size: few
D: .
J: TRBJ2-7
CDR3: CASSVGDPPYEQYF
DNA: TGTGCCAGCAGCGTAGGGGACCCCCCCTACGAGCAGTACTTC

V: TRBV29-1
size: few
D: .
J: TRBJ2-7
CDR3: CSVEGSQGSTGEQYF
DNA: TGCAGCGTGGAAGGGAGTCAGGGGTCAACTGGCGAGCAGTACTTC

V: TRBV7-3
size: .
D: TRBD1
J: TRBJ2-5
CDR3: CASRKQGTVQETQYF
DNA: TGTGCCAGCAGGAAACAGGGGACCGTCCAAGAGACCCAGTACTTC

V: TRBV5-1
size: .
D: TRBD2
J: TRBJ2-2
CDR3: CASVLATTGTGELFF
DNA: TGCGCCAGCGTACTAGCGACGACGGGCACCGGGGAGCTGTTTTTT

V: TRBV7-9
size: few
D: TRBD2
J: TRBJ2-3
CDR3: CASSRLAGEDTQYF
DNA: TGTGCCAGCAGCCGACTAGCGGGAGAGGATACGCAGTATTTT

V: TRBV20-1
size: .
D: TRBD2
J: TRBJ2-3
CDR3: CSATGGWAGAKDTQYF
DNA: TGCAGTGCTACAGGTGGTTGGGCGGGAGCTAAAGATACGCAGTATTTT

V: TRBV5-1
size: .
D: .
J: TRBJ2-2
CDR3: CASSKDSNTGELFF
DNA: TGCGCCAGCAGCAAAGATTCGAACACCGGGGAGCTGTTTTTT